The 20 T cell receptor beta chains below come from one sample, sequenced in a study of blood T cells in healthy people across ages (dated by TCRdb to about 2015). Preparation of the library involved 5' RACE. The instrument given in TCRdb is Illumina HiSeq 2500. A second PCR of roughly 6 to 11 cycles was run with a J-beta primer mix and a sample-barcoded 5' primer. TCRdb passed the public sequencing reads through fastp at Q25 and MiXCR, retaining productive beta sequences. Under each unique CDR3 protein, matching rows form one entry showing the most common genes and DNA. The sample table lists hundreds of thousands of distinct CDR3 sequences, 45% to 70% of them with a count of one. Clones ranked in the top ten supply roughly 24% of the sample. Sequencing was done on a sample of blood. The origin of the receptors is a man aged 35 to 55 in good health.

This clonotype appeared many times. The chain employs TRBV29-1 and TRBJ2-5; D not certain. Trimming removed 0 bases at V and 5 bases at J, with 7 bases between. The CDR3 runs 12 residues. Germline V gene data show CDR1 as SQVTM and CDR2 as ANQGSEA. CDR3 coding DNA: TGCAGCGTTGAAGATCAGGCGGAGACCCAGTACTTC. This gives the protein CSVEDQAETQYF. The complete variable domain, with remaining parts taken from reference TRBV29-1 and TRBJ2-5, reads SAVISQKPSRDICQRGTSLTIQCQVDSQVTMMFWYRQQPGQSLTLIATANQGSEATYESGFVIDKFPISRPNLTFSTLTVSNMSPEDSSIYLCSVEDQAETQYFGPGTRLLVL.

The rearrangement joins TRBV7-2 to TRBJ2-1; maybe TRBD2 (6 bases). This CDR3 has 17 amino acids. V lost 1 base and J lost 0, with 13 bases in between. Germline V CDR1 and CDR2: SGHTA, FQGNSA. CDR3 in DNA: TGTGCCAGCAGCTTAGATCCTGCGACTAGCTCCTACAATGAGCAGTTCTTC. This sequence encodes CASSLDPATSSYNEQFF.

This clonotype was seen only once. One junction end disagrees with the germline gene, perhaps due to a read error. V usage is TRBV12-3 or TRBV12-4 and J usage is TRBJ1-4, with D perhaps matching TRBD1 (5 bases). The CDR3 covers 12 residues. This CDR3 is CVSRESRIKLFF. In DNA, the CDR3 is TGTGTCAGCAGGGAGAGCCGAATTAAACTGTTTTTT.

This clonotype has just a few counts. This chain joins TRBV7-6 and TRBJ1-2, with no clear D. Trimming shortened V by 6 bases and J by 0 bases, and 11 bases separated the two germline ends. Germline V gives CDR1 SGHVS, CDR2 FNYEAQ. There are 14 residues in the CDR3. CDR3 protein: CASSQDVANYGYTF. For the CDR3, the DNA is TGTGCCAGCAGTCAGGACGTAGCTAACTATGGCTACACCTTC.

The chain uses TRBV10-3 and TRBJ2-5; weak D call: TRBD1 (5 bases). Trimming shortened V by 4 bases and J by 0 bases, and 6 bases separated the two germline ends. This CDR3 contains 13 residues. The germline gives CDR1 ENHRY, CDR2 SYGVKD. The CDR3: CAISVTDQETQYF. CDR3 sequence (DNA): TGTGCCATCAGTGTGACAGACCAAGAGACCCAGTACTTC.

J is TRBJ1-2 and V is TRBV7-9; maybe TRBD1 (6 bases). CDR1 SEHNR and CDR2 FQNEAQ come from the germline V gene (reference sequence). Trimming cost V 8 bases and J 4 bases, with 17 bases left between them. This CDR3 comprises 14 residues. DNA for the CDR3: TGTGCCAGCGGGATCTTGCAGGGGACCTATGGCTACACCTTC. The encoded protein is CASGILQGTYGYTF.

This sequence joins TRBV25-1 and TRBJ2-1, with 9 bases that match TRBD2. Germline V gives CDR1 MGHDK, CDR2 SYGVNS. Trimming at V came to 2 bases and at J to 6 bases, leaving 2 bases not matched to a gene. The CDR3 totals 14 residues. The CDR3 DNA reads as TGTGCCAGCAGTGAAAGCGGGAGGATCAATGAGCAGTTCTTC. Protein product: CASSESGRINEQFF.

The chain has TRBV12-3 or TRBV12-4 and TRBJ2-5; TRBD2 matches at 7 bases. The CDR3 totals 15 residues. J gave up 4 bases and V 5 bases, and 10 bases lay outside the gene matches. In DNA, the CDR3 is TGTGCCAGCAGTCCCGGGGGAGGGGCGAGAGAGACCCAGTACTTC. This sequence encodes CASSPGGGARETQYF.

As for this clonotype: The junction and the germline gene differ at one end; a read error may be behind it. The chain carries TRBV7-3 and TRBJ2-3; 10 nucleotides match TRBD2. Looked up from germline, CDR1 is SGHTA and CDR2 is FQGTGA. This CDR3 has 20 residues. CDR3 residues: CASSLRPTSGTIHSTDTQYF. DNA of the CDR3: TGTGCCAGCAGCTTACGCCCAACTAGCGGGACTATTCATAGCACAGACACGCAGTATTTT.

The rearrangement uses TRBV20-1 and TRBJ2-1; 8 bases agree with TRBD2. Per the germline V gene, CDR1 is DFQATT and CDR2 is SNEGSKA (reference sequence). This CDR3 comprises 13 residues. V trimming: 3 bases; J trimming: 4 bases; junction bases outside the gene matches: 2. CDR3 in DNA: TGCAGTGCTAGCGGGAGGGGGTACAATGAGCAGTTCTTC. This encodes CSASGRGYNEQFF.

The chain is built from TRBV21-1 and TRBJ1-1. TRBV21-1 is tagged as a pseudogene. This CDR3 is built from 14 residues. The CDR3 here is CASSQGGEDTEAFF. CDR3 DNA: TGTGCCAGCAGCCAAGGAGGGGAGGACACTGAAGCTTTCTTT.

This clonotype was counted between two and nine times. The V and J genes are TRBV7-2 and TRBJ2-7, with D unclear. This CDR3 comprises 14 residues. Trimming removed 4 bases from V and 1 base from J, with 11 bases in between. Germline CDR1 is SGHTA and CDR2 is FQGNSA. CDR3 coding DNA: TGTGCCAGCAGCTCTGCAGCGTGGTCCTACGAGCAGTACTTC. It codes for CASSSAAWSYEQYF.

This chain joins TRBV14 and TRBJ2-7; no firm D call. V was shortened by 0 bases and J by 0 bases, with 15 bases between the two germline ends. This CDR3 region has 17 residues. The germline gives CDR1 SGHDN, CDR2 FVKESK. This CDR3 is CASSQECYSLSSYEQYF. DNA of the CDR3: TGTGCCAGCAGCCAAGAATGTTACTCCCTGAGCTCCTACGAGCAGTACTTC.

The CDR3 DNA reads TGCGCCAGCTGCCCTGGCAGGGAAAGAGAGACCCAGTACTTC. Encoded protein: CASCPGRERETQYF. The chain combines TRBV5-1 with TRBJ2-5, with D tentatively TRBD1 (5 bases). The CDR3 consists of 14 residues. Per the germline V gene, CDR1 is SGHRS and CDR2 is YFSETQ. Trimming removed 7 bases at V and 4 bases at J, with 17 bases between.

J is TRBJ2-3 and V is TRBV14; TRBD2 matches 9 bases. The CDR3 consists of 15 residues. V was pared by 2 bases and J by 3 bases, with 3 bases of the junction left unmatched. Germline V gene data show CDR1 as SGHDN and CDR2 as FVKESK. The CDR3 DNA sequence: TGTGCCAGCAGCCAACGCGGGGGGGCAACAGATACGCAGTATTTT. Translating gives CASSQRGGATDTQYF.

This clonotype was picked up a small number of times. The chain is built from TRBV4-2 and TRBJ2-1; TRBD2 matches at 8 bases. J was trimmed by 1 base and V by 4 bases; bases with no gene match: 6. This CDR3 is 16 amino acids long. The germline gives CDR1 LGHNA, CDR2 YNFKEQ. The CDR3 loop reads CASSPLAGRSYNEQFF. The CDR3, as DNA: TGTGCCAGCAGCCCTTTAGCGGGGAGGTCCTACAATGAGCAGTTCTTC.

The CDR3, as DNA: TGTGCCACCATCGACGGCGGGGATACGCAGTATTTT. Amino acid sequence: CATIDGGDTQYF. The chain links TRBV24-1 to TRBJ2-3; weak D call: TRBD2 (5 bases). V was cut by 8 bases and J by 6 bases, with 11 bases left in between. The CDR3 spans 12 residues. Germline lookup yields CDR1 KGHDR and CDR2 SFDVKD.

This chain joins TRBV9 and TRBJ2-4; 8 bases agree with TRBD2. The J call may be wrong; the DNA end is better matched by TRBJ2-7. The CDR3 contains 15 residues. Germline-derived CDR1 and CDR2 are SGDLS and YYNGEE. The CDR3 here is CASSVGVSGMNEQYF. The CDR3 nucleotides are TGTGCCAGCAGCGTAGGGGTTAGCGGGATGAACGAGCAGTACTTC.

This clonotype turned up a few times. This chain links TRBV3-1 with TRBJ2-5; no clear D. CDR1 and CDR2 from the germline V gene are LGHDT and YNNKEL (reference sequence). CDR3 length: 15 residues. Trimming stripped 3 bases from V and 5 bases from J, with 16 bases between. The CDR3 loop is CASSHLDSSSETQYF. For the CDR3, the DNA is TGTGCCAGCAGCCACCTTGATTCCTCTTCGGAGACCCAGTACTTC.

This chain uses TRBV7-2 with TRBJ2-5; 8 bases map to TRBD1. The length of the CDR3 is 15 residues. Germline V gene sequence: CDR1 SGHTA, CDR2 FQGNSA. Losses at the gene ends were 5 bases for V and 5 bases for J; bases not matched to a gene: 10. CDR3 nucleotide sequence: TGTGCCAGCAGCACTATACGGGACAGGACTGAGACCCAGTACTTC. Its translation: CASSTIRDRTETQYF. Based on the CDR3 plus reference TRBV7-2 and TRBJ2-5, the full variable domain is GAGVSQSPSNKVTEKGKDVELRCDPISGHTALYWYRQSLGQGLEFLIYFQGNSAPDKSGLPSDRFSAERTGGSVSTLTIQRTQQEDSAVYLCASSTIRDRTETQYFGPGTRLLVL.